The clone carrying this T cell receptor beta chain was detected only a few times. Its antigen is still unknown. The sample belongs to a study of T cells in localized non-small cell lung cancer. The germline V and J ends were trimmed by 5 bases and 1 base, with 17 bases remaining between them. The CDR3 totals 16 residues. Germline CDR1 and CDR2: SEHNR and FQNEAQ (reference sequence). Profiling relied on immunoSEQ multiplex PCR, and the TCRdb table lists in-frame clones only, not all of them. The table lists 15,000 to 25,000 clones, 75% to 95% of them singletons. Study results and caveats: A median of about 54 of the top 100 tumor clones appeared in adjacent lung, which was paired and uninvolved. One tumor region alone was sequenced, and heterogeneity therefore remains possible. Those with higher blood T cell density had longer overall survival.

Source: peripheral blood, taken before any cancer treatment. The chain has TRBV7-9 and TRBJ1-2; D call uncertain. The sequence derives from a male donor older than 55 with stage I squamous cell lung carcinoma. The CDR3 loop is CASSPSGDQSNYGYTF. In DNA, the CDR3 is TGTGCCAGCAGCCCATCGGGAGACCAAAGTAACTATGGCTACACCTTC.